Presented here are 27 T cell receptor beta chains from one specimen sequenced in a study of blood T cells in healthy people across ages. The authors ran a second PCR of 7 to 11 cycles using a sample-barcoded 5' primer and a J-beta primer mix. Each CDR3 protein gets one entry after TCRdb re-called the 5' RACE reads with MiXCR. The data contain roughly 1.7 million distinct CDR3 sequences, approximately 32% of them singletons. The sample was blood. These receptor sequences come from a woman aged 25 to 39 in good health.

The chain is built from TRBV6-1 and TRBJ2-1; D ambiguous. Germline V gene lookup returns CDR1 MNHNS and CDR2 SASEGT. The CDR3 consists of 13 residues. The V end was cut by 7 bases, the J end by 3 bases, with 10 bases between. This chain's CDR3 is CASTGFGYNEQFF. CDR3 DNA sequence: TGTGCCAGCACCGGCTTTGGCTACAATGAGCAGTTCTTC.

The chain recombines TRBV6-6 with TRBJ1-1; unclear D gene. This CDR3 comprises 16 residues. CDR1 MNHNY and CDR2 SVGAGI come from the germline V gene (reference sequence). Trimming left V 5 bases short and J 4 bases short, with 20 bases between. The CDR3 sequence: CASSHPREGVGTEAFF. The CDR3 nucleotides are TGTGCCAGCAGTCACCCTCGGGAGGGTGTCGGCACTGAAGCTTTCTTT.

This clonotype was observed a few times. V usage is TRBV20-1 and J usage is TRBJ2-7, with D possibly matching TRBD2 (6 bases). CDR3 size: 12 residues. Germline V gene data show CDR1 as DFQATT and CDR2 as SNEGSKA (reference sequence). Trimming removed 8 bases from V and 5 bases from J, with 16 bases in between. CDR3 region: CSTRDLGHEQYF. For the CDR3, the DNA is TGCAGTACCCGGGACTTAGGCCACGAGCAGTACTTC.

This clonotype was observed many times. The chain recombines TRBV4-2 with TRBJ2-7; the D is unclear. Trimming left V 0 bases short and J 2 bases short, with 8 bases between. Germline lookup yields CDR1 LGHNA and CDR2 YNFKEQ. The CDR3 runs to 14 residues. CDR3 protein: CASSQDADTYEQYF. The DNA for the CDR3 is TGTGCCAGCAGCCAAGATGCAGACACCTACGAGCAGTACTTC.

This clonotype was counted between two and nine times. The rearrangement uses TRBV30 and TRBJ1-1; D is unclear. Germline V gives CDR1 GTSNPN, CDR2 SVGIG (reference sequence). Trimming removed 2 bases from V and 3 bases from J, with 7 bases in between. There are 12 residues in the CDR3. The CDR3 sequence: CAWSSDHTEAFF. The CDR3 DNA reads TGTGCCTGGAGTTCAGACCACACTGAAGCTTTCTTT.

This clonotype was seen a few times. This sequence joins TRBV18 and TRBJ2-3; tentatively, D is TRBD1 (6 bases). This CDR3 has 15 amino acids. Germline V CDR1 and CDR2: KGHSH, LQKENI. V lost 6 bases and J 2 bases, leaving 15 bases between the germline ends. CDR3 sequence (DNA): TGTGCCAGCTCCAGCCAGGGGTTTCTCACAGATACGCAGTATTTT. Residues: CASSSQGFLTDTQYF.

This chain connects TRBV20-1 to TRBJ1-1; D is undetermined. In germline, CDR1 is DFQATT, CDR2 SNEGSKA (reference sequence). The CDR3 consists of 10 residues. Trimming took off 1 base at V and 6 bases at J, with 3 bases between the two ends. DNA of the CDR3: TGCAGTGCTAGAGTCCCTGAAGCTTTCTTT. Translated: CSARVPEAFF.

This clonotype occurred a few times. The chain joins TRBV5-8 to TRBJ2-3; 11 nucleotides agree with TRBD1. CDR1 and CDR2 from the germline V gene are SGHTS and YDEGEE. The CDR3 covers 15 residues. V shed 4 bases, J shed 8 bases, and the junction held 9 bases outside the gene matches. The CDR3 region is CASSRGQGASVTQYF. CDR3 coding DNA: TGTGCCAGCAGCAGAGGACAGGGGGCATCAGTTACGCAGTATTTT.

In DNA, the CDR3 is TGCAGTGCTAGAGATGATCCCAACAATGAGCAGTTCTTC. As protein: CSARDDPNNEQFF. The rearrangement links TRBV20-1 to TRBJ2-1; no clear D gene. Trimming removed 0 bases from V and 5 bases from J, with 8 bases in between. Germline V gives CDR1 DFQATT, CDR2 SNEGSKA (reference sequence). The length of the CDR3 is 13 residues.

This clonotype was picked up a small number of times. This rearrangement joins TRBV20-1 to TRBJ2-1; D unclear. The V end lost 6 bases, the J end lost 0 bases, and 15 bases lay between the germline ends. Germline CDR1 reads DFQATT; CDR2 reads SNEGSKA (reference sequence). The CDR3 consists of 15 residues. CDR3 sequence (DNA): TGCAGTGCCTACCGGGCTGGTTTCTCCTACAATGAGCAGTTCTTC. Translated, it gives CSAYRAGFSYNEQFF.

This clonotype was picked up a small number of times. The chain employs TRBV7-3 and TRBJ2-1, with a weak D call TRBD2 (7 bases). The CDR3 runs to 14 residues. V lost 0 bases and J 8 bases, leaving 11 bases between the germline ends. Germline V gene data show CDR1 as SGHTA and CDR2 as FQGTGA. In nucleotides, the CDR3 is TGTGCCAGCAGCTTAACGGGGGGGCCGCATGAGCAGTTCTTC. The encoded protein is CASSLTGGPHEQFF. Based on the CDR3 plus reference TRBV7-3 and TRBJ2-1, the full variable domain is GAGVSQTPSNKVTEKGKYVELRCDPISGHTALYWYRQSLGQGPEFLIYFQGTGAADDSGLPNDRFFAVRPEGSVSTLKIQRTERGDSAVYLCASSLTGGPHEQFFGPGTRLTVL.

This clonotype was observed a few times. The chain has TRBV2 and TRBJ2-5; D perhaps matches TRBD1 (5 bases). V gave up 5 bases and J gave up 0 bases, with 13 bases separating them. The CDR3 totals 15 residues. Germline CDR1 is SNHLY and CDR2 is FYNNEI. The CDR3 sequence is CASSPPTDYQETQYF. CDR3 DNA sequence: TGTGCCAGCAGTCCTCCGACAGACTACCAAGAGACCCAGTACTTC.

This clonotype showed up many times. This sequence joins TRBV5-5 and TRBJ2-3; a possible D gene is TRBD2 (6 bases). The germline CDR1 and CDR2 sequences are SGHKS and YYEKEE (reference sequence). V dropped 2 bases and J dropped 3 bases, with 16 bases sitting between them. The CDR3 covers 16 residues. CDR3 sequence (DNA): TGTGCCAGCAGCTTTGTAGGTAGCGGAGATACAGATACGCAGTATTTT. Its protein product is CASSFVGSGDTDTQYF.

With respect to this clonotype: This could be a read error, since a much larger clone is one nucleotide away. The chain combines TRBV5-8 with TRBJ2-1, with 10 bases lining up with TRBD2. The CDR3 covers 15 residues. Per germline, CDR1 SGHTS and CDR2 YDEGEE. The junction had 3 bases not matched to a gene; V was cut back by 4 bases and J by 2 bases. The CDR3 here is CASSAGTSAYNEQFF. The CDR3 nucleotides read TGTGCCAGCAGCGCCGGGACTAGCGCCTACAATGAGCAGTTCTTC.

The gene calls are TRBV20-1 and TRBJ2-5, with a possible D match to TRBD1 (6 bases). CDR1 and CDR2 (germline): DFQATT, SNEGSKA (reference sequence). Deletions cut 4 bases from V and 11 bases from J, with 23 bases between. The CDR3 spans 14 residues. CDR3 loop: CSATTGLVYNEQYF. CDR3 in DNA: TGCAGTGCTACCACAGGGCTGGTCTACAATGAGCAGTACTTC.

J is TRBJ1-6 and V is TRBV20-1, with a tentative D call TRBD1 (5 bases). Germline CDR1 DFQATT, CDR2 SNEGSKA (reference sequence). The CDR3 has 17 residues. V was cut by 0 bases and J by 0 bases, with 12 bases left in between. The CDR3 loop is CSAREVSGDSYNSPLHF. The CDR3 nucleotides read TGCAGTGCTAGAGAAGTATCGGGGGACTCCTATAATTCACCCCTCCACTTT.

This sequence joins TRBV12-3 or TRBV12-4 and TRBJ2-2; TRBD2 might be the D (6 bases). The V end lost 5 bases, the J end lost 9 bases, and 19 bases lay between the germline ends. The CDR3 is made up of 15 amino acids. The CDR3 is CASSQAVSGIRELFF. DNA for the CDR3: TGTGCCAGCAGTCAGGCAGTTAGCGGTATCCGGGAGCTGTTTTTT.

The CDR3: CASSLEEQGSSGANVLTF. In DNA, the CDR3 is TGTGCCAGCAGCTTAGAGGAACAGGGCTCCTCTGGGGCCAACGTCCTGACTTTC. The chain combines TRBV7-7 with TRBJ2-6, with a weak D call TRBD1 (6 bases). CDR3 length: 18 amino acids. Germline V lookup: CDR1 SSHAT, CDR2 FNYEAQ (reference sequence). The V end was cut by 1 base, the J end by 0 bases, with 13 bases between.

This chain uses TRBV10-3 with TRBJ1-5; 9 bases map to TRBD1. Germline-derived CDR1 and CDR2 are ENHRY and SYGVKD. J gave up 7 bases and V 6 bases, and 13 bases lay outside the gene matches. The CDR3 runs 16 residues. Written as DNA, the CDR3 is TGTGCCATCAGCGGGGGCAAGGGACAGGGTGGCCAGCCCCAGCATTTT. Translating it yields CAISGGKGQGGQPQHF.

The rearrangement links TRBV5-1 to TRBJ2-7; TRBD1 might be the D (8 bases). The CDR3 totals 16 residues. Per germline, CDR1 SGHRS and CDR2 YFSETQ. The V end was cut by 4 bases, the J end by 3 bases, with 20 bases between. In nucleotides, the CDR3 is TGCGCCAGCAGCCTGGGAGGGACAGGTTCAGTCTACGAGCAGTACTTC. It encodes CASSLGGTGSVYEQYF.

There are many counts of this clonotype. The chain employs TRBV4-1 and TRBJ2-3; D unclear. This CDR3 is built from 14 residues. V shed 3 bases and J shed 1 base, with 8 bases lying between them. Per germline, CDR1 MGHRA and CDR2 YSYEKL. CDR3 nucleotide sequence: TGCGCCAGCAGCCAGGTCCTGGGCACAGATACGCAGTATTTT. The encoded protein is CASSQVLGTDTQYF.

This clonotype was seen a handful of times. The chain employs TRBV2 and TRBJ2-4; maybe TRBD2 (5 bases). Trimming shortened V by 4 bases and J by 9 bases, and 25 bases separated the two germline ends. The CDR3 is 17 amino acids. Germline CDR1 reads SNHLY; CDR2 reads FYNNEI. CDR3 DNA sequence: TGTGCCAGCAGTGGGGTACTATTTGGGAGCGGAGATGGCATTCAGTACTTC. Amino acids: CASSGVLFGSGDGIQYF.

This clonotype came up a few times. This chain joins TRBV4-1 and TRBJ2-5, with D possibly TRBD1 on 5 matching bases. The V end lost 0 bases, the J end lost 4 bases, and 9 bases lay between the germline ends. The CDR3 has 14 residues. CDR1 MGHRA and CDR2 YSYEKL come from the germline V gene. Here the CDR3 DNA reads TGCGCCAGCAGCCAAGAGGGGCCCGCAGAGACCCAGTACTTC. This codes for CASSQEGPAETQYF.

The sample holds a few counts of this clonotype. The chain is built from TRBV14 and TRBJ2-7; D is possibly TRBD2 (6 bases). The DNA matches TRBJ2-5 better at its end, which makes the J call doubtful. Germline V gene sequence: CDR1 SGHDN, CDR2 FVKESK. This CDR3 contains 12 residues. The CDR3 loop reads CASSQDSGTQYF. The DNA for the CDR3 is TGTGCCAGCAGCCAAGATAGCGGGACCCAGTACTTC.

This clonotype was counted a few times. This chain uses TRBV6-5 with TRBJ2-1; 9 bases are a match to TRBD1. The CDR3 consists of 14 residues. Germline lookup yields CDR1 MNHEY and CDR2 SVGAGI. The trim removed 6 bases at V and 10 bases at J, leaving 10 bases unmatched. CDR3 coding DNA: TGTGCCAGCAGAAATGGACAGGGGACCTACGAGCAGTTCTTC. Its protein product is CASRNGQGTYEQFF.

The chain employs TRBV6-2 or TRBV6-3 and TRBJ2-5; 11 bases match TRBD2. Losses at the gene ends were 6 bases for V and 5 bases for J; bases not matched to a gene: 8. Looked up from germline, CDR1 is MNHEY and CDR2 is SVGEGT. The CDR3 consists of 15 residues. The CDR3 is CASRQGLAERETQYF. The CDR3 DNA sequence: TGTGCCAGCAGACAGGGACTAGCGGAGAGGGAGACCCAGTACTTC.

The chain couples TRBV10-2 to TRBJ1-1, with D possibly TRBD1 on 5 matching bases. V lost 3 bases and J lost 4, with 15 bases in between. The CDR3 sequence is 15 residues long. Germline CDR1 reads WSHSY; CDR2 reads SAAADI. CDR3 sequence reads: CASSDPHGTGTEAFF. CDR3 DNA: TGCGCCAGCAGTGACCCCCACGGGACGGGCACTGAAGCTTTCTTT.